The rows below give T cell receptor beta chains drawn from one sample of a study of blood T cell repertoires in COVID-19. Sequencing used immunoSEQ multiplex PCR; TCRdb keeps in-frame clones, though not all of them. The table lists some 150,000 clones, around 85% of them singletons. Sequencing used peripheral blood. The receptors shown here come from a man in his forties or fifties with acute or convalescent COVID-19. CDR3s include the opening cysteine and the closing phenylalanine or tryptophan. Each record gives: CDR3 length, V gene, J gene, D gene, clone size, CDR3 protein, CDR3 DNA. The D gene is left open where the match is weak. Part of the rows lack a size; the others show once, few, many or a class for expanded clones.

12	TRBV7-9	TRBJ1-1	.	.	CASSLAEGRAFF	TGTGCCAGCAGCTTAGCGGAGGGTCGGGCTTTCTTT
11	TRBV30	TRBJ2-3	.	.	CAWSPTDTQYF	TGTGCCTGGAGTCCTACGGATACGCAGTATTTT
12	TRBV30	TRBJ1-2	TRBD1	.	CAWTGQGLGYTF	TGTGCCTGGACTGGACAGGGTCTAGGCTACACCTTC
14	TRBV5-1	TRBJ2-3	.	.	CASSLASQGDTQYF	TGCGCCAGCAGCTTGGCCTCACAGGGAGATACGCAGTATTTT
14	TRBV28	TRBJ2-2	.	once	CASRLGGLTGELFF	TGTGCCAGCAGGTTAGGCGGATTGACCGGGGAGCTGTTTTTT
18	TRBV18	TRBJ2-1	TRBD2	.	CASSPPRGTSGPYREQFF	TGTGCCAGCTCACCACCGAGGGGGACTAGCGGGCCCTATCGGGAGCAGTTCTTC
13	TRBV2	TRBJ1-1	.	.	CASSVDTVTEAFF	TGTGCCAGCAGTGTTGACACAGTCACTGAAGCTTTCTTT
15	TRBV9	TRBJ2-1	TRBD1	.	CASSSTDRGLGEQFF	TGTGCCAGCAGCTCAACGGACAGGGGGCTTGGTGAGCAGTTCTTC
13	TRBV3-1/TRBV3-2	TRBJ1-1	.	.	CASSQGEITEAFF	TGTGCCAGCAGCCAAGGGGAGATCACTGAAGCTTTCTTT
15	TRBV4-1	TRBJ2-7	TRBD2	few	CASSQGTSGTYEQYF	TGCGCCAGCAGCCAAGGGACTAGCGGAACCTACGAGCAGTACTTC
16	TRBV7-9	TRBJ2-3	.	.	CASSSGPGQNTDTQYF	TGTGCCAGCAGTTCTGGACCGGGACAAAACACAGATACGCAGTATTTT
14	TRBV10-1	TRBJ2-3	.	.	CASSARGGTDTQYF	TGCGCCAGCAGTGCACGCGGGGGCACAGATACGCAGTATTTT
13	TRBV28	TRBJ2-7	.	.	CASSLGGTYEQYF	TGTGCCAGCAGTTTAGGGGGGACCTACGAGCAGTACTTC
14	TRBV28	TRBJ1-1	.	few	CASSLGDEWTEAFF	TGTGCCAGCAGTCTAGGGGATGAATGGACTGAAGCTTTCTTT
15	TRBV19	TRBJ2-7	TRBD1	few	CASSIGGQGAYEQYF	TGTGCCAGTAGTATAGGGGGACAGGGGGCCTACGAGCAGTACTTC